A selection of T cell receptor beta chains follows, all from one sample in a study of somatic mutations in cytotoxic T cells in rheumatoid arthritis. Sequenced by immunoSEQ multiplex PCR; TCRdb stores in-frame clones only, minus some. The repertoire holds 15,000 to 20,000 clones, with about 80% as singletons. Sequencing input: CD8+ T cells sorted from blood. Source of these receptors: an adult with rheumatoid arthritis. Both conserved end residues are part of each CDR3. Fields, in order: D gene, V gene, J gene, clone size, CDR3 protein, CDR3 DNA. D genes are given only for firm matches. The size entry is marked missing in some rows and otherwise reads once, few, many or a size class.

-	TRBV4-2	TRBJ2-6	large	CASSQEDSGANVLTF	TGTGCCAGCAGCCAAGAAGACTCTGGGGCCAACGTCCTGACTTTC
-	TRBV2	TRBJ2-2	-	CASSGPSTANTGELFF	TGTGCCAGCAGTGGTCCTTCGACGGCGAACACCGGGGAGCTGTTTTTT
-	TRBV6-4	TRBJ2-1	-	CASSDGQGGNEQFF	TGTGCCAGCAGTGACGGGCAGGGCGGCAATGAGCAGTTCTTC
-	TRBV5-1	TRBJ1-2	-	CASRGSSTYGYTF	TGCGCCAGCAGAGGTTCCTCCACATATGGCTACACCTTC
TRBD1	TRBV19	TRBJ1-1	few	CASSPPGTGVTEAFF	TGTGCCAGTAGTCCTCCGGGGACAGGAGTCACTGAAGCTTTCTTT
-	TRBV10-3	TRBJ2-2	-	CAISETATGELFF	TGTGCCATCAGTGAGACAGCCACCGGGGAGCTGTTTTTT
TRBD2	TRBV15	TRBJ2-1	-	CATSRGLDEQFF	TGTGCCACCAGCAGGGGACTAGATGAGCAGTTCTTC
TRBD1	TRBV4-1	TRBJ1-5	once	CASSPSGQPNQPQHF	TGCGCCAGCAGCCCTTCGGGACAGCCGAATCAGCCCCAGCATTTT
TRBD1	TRBV9	TRBJ2-6	few	CASSGTGSSGANVLTF	TGTGCCAGCTCCGGGACAGGGAGCTCTGGGGCCAACGTCCTGACTTTC
-	TRBV2	TRBJ1-4	-	CASRPGDGPNEKLFF	TGTGCCAGCAGGCCAGGAGACGGGCCTAATGAAAAACTGTTTTTT
-	TRBV21-1	TRBJ2-7	few	CASSARRVDGEQYF	TGTGCCAGCAGCGCCCGGCGGGTTGACGGGGAGCAGTACTTC
-	TRBV10-1	TRBJ2-3	-	CASSARFTDTQYF	TGCGCCAGCAGTGCTAGATTCACAGATACGCAGTATTTT
-	TRBV6-1	TRBJ1-5	once	CASSEGGWATQHF	TGTGCCAGCAGTGAAGGAGGGTGGGCGACCCAGCATTTT
-	TRBV6-5	TRBJ1-2	-	CASAPQGANYGYTF	TGTGCCAGTGCACCACAGGGAGCTAACTATGGCTACACCTTC
-	TRBV9	TRBJ1-5	-	CASSVAGSNQPQHF	TGTGCCAGCAGCGTAGCGGGAAGCAATCAGCCCCAGCATTTT
-	TRBV21-1	TRBJ1-4	once	CASSKGDRGEKLFF	TGTGCCAGCAGCAAAGGGGACAGGGGCGAAAAACTGTTTTTT
TRBD1	TRBV28	TRBJ2-7	once	CGSQGTDPYEQYF	TGTGGATCTCAAGGGACAGATCCCTACGAGCAGTACTTC
-	TRBV7-2	TRBJ2-2	-	CASSLVQGELFF	TGTGCCAGCAGCTTAGTTCAGGGCGAGCTGTTTTTT
-	TRBV2	TRBJ1-5	-	CASSEARDIPSNQPQHF	TGTGCCAGCAGTGAAGCTAGGGACATCCCTAGCAATCAGCCCCAGCATTTT
-	TRBV6-1	TRBJ2-2	once	CASSERQMNTGELFF	TGTGCCAGCAGTGAACGACAGATGAACACCGGGGAGCTGTTTTTT
-	TRBV29-1	TRBJ1-2	few	CSGAWGDGYTF	TGCAGCGGGGCGTGGGGTGATGGCTACACCTTC
-	TRBV29-1	TRBJ2-7	-	CSVEERASYEQYF	TGCAGCGTTGAAGAACGAGCCTCCTACGAGCAGTACTTC
-	TRBV7-2	TRBJ1-2	-	CASSFSGRNYGYTF	TGTGCCAGCAGCTTCTCGGGACGGAACTATGGCTACACCTTC
-	TRBV28	TRBJ1-4	-	CASSFKAGGWGKLFF	TGTGCCAGCAGTTTTAAGGCGGGTGGGTGGGGAAAACTGTTTTTT
-	TRBV19	TRBJ2-1	-	CASSIQRNNEQFF	TGTGCCAGTAGTATACAGAGGAACAATGAGCAGTTCTTC
TRBD1	TRBV30	TRBJ1-1	-	CAWSVDRVSEAFF	TGTGCCTGGAGTGTTGACAGGGTCTCTGAAGCTTTCTTT
-	TRBV28	TRBJ1-5	once	CASSLVVGGSGNQPQHF	TGTGCCAGCAGTTTGGTCGTGGGGGGCTCTGGCAATCAGCCCCAGCATTTT
TRBD1	TRBV7-2	TRBJ2-7	-	CASSPGQGAYEQYF	TGTGCCAGCAGCCCGGGACAGGGGGCCTACGAGCAGTACTTC
TRBD1	TRBV5-1	TRBJ2-5	once	CASSLTGGETQYF	TGCGCCAGCAGCTTAACAGGGGGAGAGACCCAGTACTTC
-	TRBV4-1	TRBJ2-5	-	CASSQVWQTFQETQYF	TGCGCCAGCAGCCAAGTGTGGCAGACCTTTCAAGAGACCCAGTACTTC
-	TRBV13	TRBJ2-3	-	CASSLHTDTQYF	TGTGCCAGCAGCCTCCATACAGATACGCAGTATTTT
-	TRBV11-2	TRBJ1-3	-	CASSSRNSGNTIYF	TGTGCCAGCAGCTCCCGGAACTCTGGAAACACCATATATTTT
-	TRBV6-5	TRBJ2-1	-	CASSYSGTAGEQFF	TGTGCCAGCAGTTACTCCGGGACAGCGGGTGAGCAGTTCTTC
TRBD1	TRBV5-1	TRBJ2-1	-	CASSGDRAYNEQFF	TGCGCCAGCAGCGGTGACAGGGCTTACAATGAGCAGTTCTTC
TRBD1	TRBV29-1	TRBJ1-3	-	CSVEHRGDTIYF	TGCAGCGTTGAGCACAGGGGAGACACCATATATTTT
-	TRBV7-9	TRBJ2-1	-	CASSLDGLALYNEQFF	TGTGCCAGCAGCTTAGATGGGCTAGCGCTTTACAATGAGCAGTTCTTC
-	TRBV6-1	TRBJ2-1	-	CASSEGAGTYNEQFF	TGTGCCAGCAGTGAAGGGGCGGGGACCTACAATGAGCAGTTCTTC
-	TRBV11-2	TRBJ1-3	-	CASSLAGYTNTIYF	TGTGCCAGCAGCTTGGCCGGTTATACAAACACCATATATTTT
-	TRBV11-2	TRBJ1-1	-	CASSSPALWGARGTEAFF	TGTGCCAGCAGCTCACCCGCCTTATGGGGGGCGAGGGGCACTGAAGCTTTCTTT
-	TRBV7-7	TRBJ1-1	-	CAPPRDTEAFF	TGTGCCCCCCCCCGGGACACTGAAGCTTTCTTT
TRBD2	TRBV9	TRBJ2-1	-	CASSASSGYNEQFF	TGTGCCAGCAGCGCCTCTAGCGGTTACAATGAGCAGTTCTTC
-	TRBV4-1	TRBJ1-1	few	CASSQGWTEAFF	TGCGCCAGCAGCCAGGGCTGGACTGAAGCTTTCTTT
TRBD2	TRBV10-3	TRBJ2-3	-	CAISPSGDTDTQYF	TGTGCCATCAGCCCTAGCGGGGACACAGATACGCAGTATTTT
-	TRBV27	TRBJ2-7	once	CASSLGQSYEQYF	TGTGCCAGCAGCTTAGGGCAGTCCTACGAGCAGTACTTC
-	TRBV19	TRBJ2-3	-	CASSIADPTDTQYF	TGTGCCAGTAGTATAGCGGACCCCACAGATACGCAGTATTTT
-	TRBV10-1	TRBJ2-3	-	CASSESKGPDTQYF	TGCGCCAGCAGTGAGTCGAAAGGGCCAGATACGCAGTATTTT
-	TRBV7-4	TRBJ2-5	-	CASSLGPGAETQYF	TGTGCCAGCAGCTTAGGCCCGGGGGCAGAGACCCAGTACTTC
-	TRBV25-1	TRBJ1-1	few	CASSPTWVNMNTEAFF	TGTGCCAGCAGCCCCACCTGGGTCAACATGAACACTGAAGCTTTCTTT
-	TRBV7-6	TRBJ2-3	-	CASSLATSRARDTDTQYF	TGTGCCAGCAGCTTAGCGACCTCTCGGGCAAGGGACACAGATACGCAGTATTTT
TRBD1	TRBV2	TRBJ1-5	once	CASRPGQGNTGQPQHF	TGTGCCAGCAGGCCGGGACAGGGCAACACGGGTCAGCCCCAGCATTTT
-	TRBV19	TRBJ2-7	-	CASSMGLDYEQYF	TGTGCCAGTAGTATGGGACTCGACTACGAGCAGTACTTC
TRBD1	TRBV29-1	TRBJ2-2	-	CSVEGTGPNTGELFF	TGCAGCGTCGAGGGGACAGGTCCTAACACCGGGGAGCTGTTTTTT
-	TRBV4-1	TRBJ2-1	once	CASSPSPGALYNEQFF	TGCGCCAGCAGCCCCAGTCCGGGGGCACTCTACAATGAGCAGTTCTTC
-	TRBV27	TRBJ2-6	-	CASGYLTGSGANVLTF	TGTGCCAGCGGGTACCTGACGGGTTCTGGGGCCAACGTCCTGACTTTC
-	TRBV19	TRBJ2-2	-	CASRADGELFF	TGTGCCAGTAGAGCGGACGGGGAGCTGTTTTTT
TRBD1	TRBV27	TRBJ1-2	medium-sized	CASSLFGDRGRLYGYTF	TGTGCCAGCAGTTTATTCGGGGACAGGGGGCGTCTCTATGGCTACACCTTC